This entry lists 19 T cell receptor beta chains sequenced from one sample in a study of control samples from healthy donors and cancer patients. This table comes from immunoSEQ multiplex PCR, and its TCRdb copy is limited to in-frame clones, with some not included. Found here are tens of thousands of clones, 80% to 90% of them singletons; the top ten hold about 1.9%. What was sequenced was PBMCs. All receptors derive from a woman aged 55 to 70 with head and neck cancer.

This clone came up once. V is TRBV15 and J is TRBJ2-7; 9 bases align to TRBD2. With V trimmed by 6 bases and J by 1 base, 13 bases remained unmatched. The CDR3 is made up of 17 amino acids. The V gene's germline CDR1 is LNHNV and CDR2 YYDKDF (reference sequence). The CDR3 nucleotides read TGTGCCACCAGACCGGAATTAGCGGGAGCGCTGTCCTACGAGCAGTACTTC. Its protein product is CATRPELAGALSYEQYF.

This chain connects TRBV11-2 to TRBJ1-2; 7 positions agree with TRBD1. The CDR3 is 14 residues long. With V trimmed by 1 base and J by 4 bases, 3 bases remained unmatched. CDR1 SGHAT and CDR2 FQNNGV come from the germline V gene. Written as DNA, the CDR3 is TGTGCCAGCAGCTTAGGACAGGGATCCTATGGCTACACCTTC. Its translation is CASSLGQGSYGYTF.

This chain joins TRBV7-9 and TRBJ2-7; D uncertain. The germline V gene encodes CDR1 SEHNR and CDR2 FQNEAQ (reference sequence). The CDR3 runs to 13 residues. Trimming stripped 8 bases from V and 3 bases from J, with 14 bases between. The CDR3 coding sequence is TGTGCCAGCGAGGATCCCCACGGCTACGAGCAGTACTTC. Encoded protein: CASEDPHGYEQYF.

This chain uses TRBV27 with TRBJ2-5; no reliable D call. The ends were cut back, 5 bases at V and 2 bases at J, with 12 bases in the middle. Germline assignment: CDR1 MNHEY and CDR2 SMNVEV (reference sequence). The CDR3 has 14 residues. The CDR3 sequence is CASSEDGKQETQYF. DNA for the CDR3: TGTGCCAGCAGTGAAGACGGAAAACAAGAGACCCAGTACTTC.

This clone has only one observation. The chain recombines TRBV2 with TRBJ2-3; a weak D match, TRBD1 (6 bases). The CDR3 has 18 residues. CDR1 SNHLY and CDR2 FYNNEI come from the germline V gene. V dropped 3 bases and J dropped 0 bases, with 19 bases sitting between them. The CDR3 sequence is CASSERGLVGTSTDTQYF. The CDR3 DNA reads TGTGCCAGCAGTGAGAGAGGATTGGTGGGGACAAGCACAGATACGCAGTATTTT. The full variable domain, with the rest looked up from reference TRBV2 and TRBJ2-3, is EPEVTQTPSHQVTQMGQEVILRCVPISNHLYFYWYRQILGQKVEFLVSFYNNEISEKSEIFDDQFSVERPDGSNFTLKIRSTKLEDSAMYFCASSERGLVGTSTDTQYFGPGTRLTVL.

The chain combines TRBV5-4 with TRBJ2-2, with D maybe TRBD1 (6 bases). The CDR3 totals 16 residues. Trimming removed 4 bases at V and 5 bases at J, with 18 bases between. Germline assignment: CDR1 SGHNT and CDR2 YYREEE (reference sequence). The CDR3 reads CASSPTGNILTGELFF. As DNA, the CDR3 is TGTGCCAGCAGCCCTACAGGGAATATTCTGACCGGGGAGCTGTTTTTT. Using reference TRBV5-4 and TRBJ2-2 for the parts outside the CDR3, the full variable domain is ETGVTQSPTHLIKTRGQQVTLRCSSQSGHNTVSWYQQALGQGPQFIFQYYREEENGRGNFPPRFSGLQFPNYSSELNVNALELDDSALYLCASSPTGNILTGELFFGEGSRLTVL.

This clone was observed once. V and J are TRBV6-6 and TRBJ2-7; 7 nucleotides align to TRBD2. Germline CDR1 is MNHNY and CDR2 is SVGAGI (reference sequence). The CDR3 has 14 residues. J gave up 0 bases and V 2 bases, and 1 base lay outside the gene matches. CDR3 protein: CASSYRDYSYEQYF. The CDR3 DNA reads TGTGCCAGCAGTTACCGGGACTACTCCTACGAGCAGTACTTC.

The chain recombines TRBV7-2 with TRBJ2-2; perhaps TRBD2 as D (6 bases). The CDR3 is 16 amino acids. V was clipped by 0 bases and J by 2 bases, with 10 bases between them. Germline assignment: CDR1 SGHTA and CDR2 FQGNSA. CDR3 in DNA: TGTGCCAGCAGCTTAGCGGGAGGATTTAACACCGGGGAGCTGTTTTTT. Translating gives CASSLAGGFNTGELFF.

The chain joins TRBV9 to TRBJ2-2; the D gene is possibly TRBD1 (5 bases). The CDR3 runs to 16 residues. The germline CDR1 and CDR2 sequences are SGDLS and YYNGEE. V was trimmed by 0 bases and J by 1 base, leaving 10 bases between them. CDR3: CASSVVWGRNTGELFF. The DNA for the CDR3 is TGTGCCAGCAGCGTAGTATGGGGCCGGAACACCGGGGAGCTGTTTTTT.

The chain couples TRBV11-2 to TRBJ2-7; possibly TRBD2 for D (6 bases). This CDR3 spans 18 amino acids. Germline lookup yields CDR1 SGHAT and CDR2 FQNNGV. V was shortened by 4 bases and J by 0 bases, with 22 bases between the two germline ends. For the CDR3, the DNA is TGTGCCAGCAGCTCAGGAAAAAACGGGACTTTCGACTCCTACGAGCAGTACTTC. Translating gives CASSSGKNGTFDSYEQYF.

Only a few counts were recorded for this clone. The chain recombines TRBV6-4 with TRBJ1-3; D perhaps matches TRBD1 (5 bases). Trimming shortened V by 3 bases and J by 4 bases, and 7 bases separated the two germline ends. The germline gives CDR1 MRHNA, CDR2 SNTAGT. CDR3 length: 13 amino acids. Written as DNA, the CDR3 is TGTGCCAGCAGTGAACAGGTGGGAAACACCATATATTTT. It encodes CASSEQVGNTIYF.

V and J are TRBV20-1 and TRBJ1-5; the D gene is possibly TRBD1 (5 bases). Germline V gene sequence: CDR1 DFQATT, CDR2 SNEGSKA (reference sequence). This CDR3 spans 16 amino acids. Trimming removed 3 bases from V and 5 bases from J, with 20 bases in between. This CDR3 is CSASFGWPGGDQPQHF. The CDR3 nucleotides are TGCAGTGCTAGTTTTGGTTGGCCCGGGGGAGATCAGCCCCAGCATTTT.

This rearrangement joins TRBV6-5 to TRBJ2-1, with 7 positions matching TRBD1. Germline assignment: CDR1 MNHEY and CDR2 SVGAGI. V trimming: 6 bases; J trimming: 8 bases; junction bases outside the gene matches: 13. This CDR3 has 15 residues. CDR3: CASRPQGRASYEQFF. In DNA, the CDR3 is TGTGCCAGCAGACCACAGGGGCGAGCCTCGTATGAGCAGTTCTTC.

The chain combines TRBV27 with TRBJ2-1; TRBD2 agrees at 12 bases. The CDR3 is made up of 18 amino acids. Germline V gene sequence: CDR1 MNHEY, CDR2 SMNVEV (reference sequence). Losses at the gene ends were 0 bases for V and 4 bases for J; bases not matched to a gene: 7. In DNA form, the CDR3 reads TGTGCCAGCAGTTTATCGCCTCTAGCGGGAGGGCCTTACAATGAGCAGTTCTTC. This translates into CASSLSPLAGGPYNEQFF.

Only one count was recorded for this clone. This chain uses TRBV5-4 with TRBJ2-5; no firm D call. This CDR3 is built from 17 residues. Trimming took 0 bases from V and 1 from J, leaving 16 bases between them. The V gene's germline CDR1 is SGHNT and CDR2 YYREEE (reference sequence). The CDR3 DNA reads TGTGCCAGCAGCTTGGCATTTCACTTCGGTTCCCAAGAGACCCAGTACTTC. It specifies CASSLAFHFGSQETQYF.

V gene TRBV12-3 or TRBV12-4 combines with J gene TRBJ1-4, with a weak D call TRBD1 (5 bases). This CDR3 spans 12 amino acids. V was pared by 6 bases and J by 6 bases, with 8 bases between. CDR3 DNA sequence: TGTGCCAGCAGGGACAACTATGAAAAACTGTTTTTT. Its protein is CASRDNYEKLFF.

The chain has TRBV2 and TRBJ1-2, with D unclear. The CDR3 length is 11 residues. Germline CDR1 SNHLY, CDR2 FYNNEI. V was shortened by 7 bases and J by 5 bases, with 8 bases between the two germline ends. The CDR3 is CASKGTYGYTF. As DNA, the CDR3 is TGTGCCAGCAAGGGTACTTATGGCTACACCTTC.

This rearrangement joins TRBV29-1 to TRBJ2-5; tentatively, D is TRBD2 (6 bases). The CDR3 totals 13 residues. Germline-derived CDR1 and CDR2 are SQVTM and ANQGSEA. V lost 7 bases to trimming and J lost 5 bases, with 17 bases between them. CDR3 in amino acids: CSAPGDLGETQYF. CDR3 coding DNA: TGCAGCGCCCCGGGGGATCTAGGGGAGACCCAGTACTTC.

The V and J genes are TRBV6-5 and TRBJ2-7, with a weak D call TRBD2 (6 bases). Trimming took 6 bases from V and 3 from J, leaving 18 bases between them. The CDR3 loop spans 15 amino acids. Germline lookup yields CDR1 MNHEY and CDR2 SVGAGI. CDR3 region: CASRDASDPNYEQYF. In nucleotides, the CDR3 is TGTGCCAGCAGAGACGCTAGCGATCCGAACTACGAGCAGTACTTC.